This T cell receptor (beta chain) was recovered during a study of shared clonotypes between healthy human individuals. General study points: Represented diversity, genetic and exposure-history alike, was limited by few donors.

With regard to this clone: Antigen unknown.

Unsorted PBMC DNA was run through sequencing on ten immunoSEQ deep assay plates. Study processing details: Filtering was not the same, since immunoSEQ gave junction-only sequences without quality scores. Clones were read by immunoSEQ multiplex PCR, and TCRdb kept only the in-frame ones, dropping some. The V and J calls and the clone size are those of that table, but D and trimming were determined from the DNA. The data hold fewer than 600,000 clones, with 70% to 80% observed a single time. The V segment lost 6 bases and the J segment 10 bases; nucleotides outside the gene matches: 8. This CDR3 contains 11 residues. Germline assignment: CDR1 SQVTM and CDR2 ANQGSEA.

This receptor was identified in a woman between 40 and 50 years old in good health. Some clones in this sample may be carry-over from other donors' samples. The chain carries TRBV29-1 and TRBJ1-1, with TRBD1 matching over 7 bases. Source material: PBMCs. CDR3 protein: CSVSRQGLAFF. The CDR3 region has the DNA TGCAGCGTGTCGCGACAGGGCTTAGCTTTCTTT.